This record concerns one TCR beta chain sequence. These data are taken from a study of blood T cell repertoires in COVID-19. Study-wide background: The United States, Italy and Spain supplied acute and convalescent COVID-19 samples. The analysed material was cDNA or gDNA that came from T cells, B-cell-depleted T cells, or PBMCs.

Methods used by the authors: Reference gene primer amplification gave nucleated cell count estimates. Clones were sequenced by immunoSEQ multiplex PCR, and TCRdb holds only the in-frame ones, with some missing. V, J and clone size are those of that table, while D and trimming were read from the DNA. The top ten clones hold 35% to 45% of a sample with some 41,000 clones, over 75% of them seen once. CDR1 and CDR2 (germline): SQVTM, ANQGSEA. CDR3 length: 12 residues. Trimming cost V 0 bases and J 6 bases, with 8 bases left between them. The sample consisted of peripheral blood. V is TRBV29-1 and J is TRBJ1-1; D unresolved. The receptor was derived from a man between 40 and 49 years old with active or convalescent COVID-19. This CDR3 is CSVEERWSEAFF. The DNA for the CDR3 is TGCAGCGTTGAAGAGAGGTGGTCTGAAGCTTTCTTT.